The rows below give T cell receptor beta chains drawn from one sample of a study of blood T cell repertoires in COVID-19. The data were produced by immunoSEQ multiplex PCR, yet TCRdb's version contains in-frame clones alone and is incomplete. The table lists 130,000 to 150,000 clones, 80% to 85% of them singletons. Input material: peripheral blood. Source of these receptors: a human donor in a cohort sampled during active COVID-19. The CDR3 runs from the conserved cysteine through the conserved F or W. Fields, in order: V gene, J gene, D gene, clone size, CDR3 length, CDR3 DNA, CDR3 protein. The D gene is left open where the match is weak. Rows may omit the clone size; those that give it use once, few, many or a size class.

v_call: TRBV19
j_call: TRBJ1-1
d_call: .
clone_size: .
cdr3_length: 13
cdr3_nt: TGTGCCAGTAGTACACGACGGAGCACTGAAGCTTTCTTT
cdr3_aa: CASSTRRSTEAFF

v_call: TRBV30
j_call: TRBJ2-5
d_call: TRBD2
clone_size: .
cdr3_length: 16
cdr3_nt: TGTGCCTGGAGTCGTACTGCTAGCGGGGGGGAAGAGACCCAGTACTTC
cdr3_aa: CAWSRTASGGEETQYF

v_call: TRBV19
j_call: TRBJ2-7
d_call: .
clone_size: .
cdr3_length: 13
cdr3_nt: TGTGCCAGTAGTTCGACAGTCTCCTACGAGCAGTACTTC
cdr3_aa: CASSSTVSYEQYF

v_call: TRBV29-1
j_call: TRBJ2-5
d_call: TRBD1
clone_size: .
cdr3_length: 13
cdr3_nt: TGCAGCGTCAGGGGGTCGGACGTAGAGACCCAGTACTTC
cdr3_aa: CSVRGSDVETQYF

v_call: TRBV5-5
j_call: TRBJ1-5
d_call: .
clone_size: .
cdr3_length: 16
cdr3_nt: TGTGCCAGCAGCTGGGGACACCGAGGGGGTGATCAGCCCCAGCATTTT
cdr3_aa: CASSWGHRGGDQPQHF

v_call: TRBV6-5
j_call: TRBJ1-1
d_call: .
clone_size: few
cdr3_length: 14
cdr3_nt: TGTGCCAGCAGTAAACAGGGCAAGGTCGCTGAAGCTTTCTTT
cdr3_aa: CASSKQGKVAEAFF

v_call: TRBV18
j_call: TRBJ1-4
d_call: .
clone_size: once
cdr3_length: 15
cdr3_nt: TGTGCCAGCTCACCCGACTCCGCAACTAATGAAAAACTGTTTTTT
cdr3_aa: CASSPDSATNEKLFF

v_call: TRBV9
j_call: TRBJ1-1
d_call: TRBD1
clone_size: .
cdr3_length: 14
cdr3_nt: TGTGCCAGCAGGGGGGACAGGGTTAACACTGAAGCTTTCTTT
cdr3_aa: CASRGDRVNTEAFF

v_call: TRBV7-3
j_call: TRBJ2-1
d_call: TRBD2
clone_size: .
cdr3_length: 15
cdr3_nt: TGTGCCAGCAGCCAGTCAGGACTAGCGGGGTATGAGCAGTTCTTC
cdr3_aa: CASSQSGLAGYEQFF

v_call: TRBV5-8
j_call: TRBJ1-2
d_call: .
clone_size: .
cdr3_length: 12
cdr3_nt: TGTGCCAGCAGCTTGGGGAGCTATGGCTACACCTTC
cdr3_aa: CASSLGSYGYTF

v_call: TRBV5-1
j_call: TRBJ1-6
d_call: .
clone_size: .
cdr3_length: 16
cdr3_nt: TGCGCCAGCAGCTTGTTTGTAGGCGGGGATAATTCACCCCTCCACTTT
cdr3_aa: CASSLFVGGDNSPLHF

v_call: TRBV10-3
j_call: TRBJ2-1
d_call: TRBD1
clone_size: .
cdr3_length: 19
cdr3_nt: TGTGCCATCAGTGCCCCCCGGGACAGGCCAATGAGCTCCTACAATGAGCAGTTCTTC
cdr3_aa: CAISAPRDRPMSSYNEQFF

v_call: TRBV7-9
j_call: TRBJ1-3
d_call: TRBD1
clone_size: .
cdr3_length: 14
cdr3_nt: TGTGCCAGCAGCTTACAGGGGGCTGGAAACACCATATATTTT
cdr3_aa: CASSLQGAGNTIYF

v_call: TRBV6-6
j_call: TRBJ2-4
d_call: TRBD1
clone_size: .
cdr3_length: 16
cdr3_nt: TGTGCCAGCAGCAACAGTGGGACAGGGAGATTGCACATTCAGTACTTC
cdr3_aa: CASSNSGTGRLHIQYF

v_call: TRBV30
j_call: TRBJ1-1
d_call: .
clone_size: .
cdr3_length: 13
cdr3_nt: TGTGCCTGGAGTCCGGACAGAGACACTGAAGCTTTCTTT
cdr3_aa: CAWSPDRDTEAFF

v_call: TRBV6-5
j_call: TRBJ1-6
d_call: TRBD1
clone_size: few
cdr3_length: 12
cdr3_nt: TGTGCCAGCAGCCAGGGGGGCTCACCCCTCCACTTT
cdr3_aa: CASSQGGSPLHF

v_call: TRBV4-1
j_call: TRBJ1-1
d_call: TRBD1
clone_size: once
cdr3_length: 16
cdr3_nt: TGCGCCAGCAGCCAGGGGCCGACAGGGGGCGCCCCTGAAGCTTTCTTT
cdr3_aa: CASSQGPTGGAPEAFF

v_call: TRBV9
j_call: TRBJ2-4
d_call: TRBD1
clone_size: .
cdr3_length: 14
cdr3_nt: TGTGCCAGCAGCCCCTGGGGACAGGAAAACATTCAGTACTTC
cdr3_aa: CASSPWGQENIQYF

v_call: TRBV30
j_call: TRBJ1-1
d_call: .
clone_size: .
cdr3_length: 14
cdr3_nt: TGTGCCTGGAGTCAGGGACTGCGCGGCACTGAAGCTTTCTTT
cdr3_aa: CAWSQGLRGTEAFF

v_call: TRBV5-6
j_call: TRBJ2-3
d_call: .
clone_size: .
cdr3_length: 13
cdr3_nt: TGTGCCAGCAGCCTAAAGGGAGAAGATACGCAGTATTTT
cdr3_aa: CASSLKGEDTQYF

v_call: TRBV28
j_call: TRBJ2-3
d_call: TRBD2
clone_size: .
cdr3_length: 16
cdr3_nt: TGTGCCAGCAGGTCGTGGGCGGGGGGGCTGATAGATACGCAGTATTTT
cdr3_aa: CASRSWAGGLIDTQYF